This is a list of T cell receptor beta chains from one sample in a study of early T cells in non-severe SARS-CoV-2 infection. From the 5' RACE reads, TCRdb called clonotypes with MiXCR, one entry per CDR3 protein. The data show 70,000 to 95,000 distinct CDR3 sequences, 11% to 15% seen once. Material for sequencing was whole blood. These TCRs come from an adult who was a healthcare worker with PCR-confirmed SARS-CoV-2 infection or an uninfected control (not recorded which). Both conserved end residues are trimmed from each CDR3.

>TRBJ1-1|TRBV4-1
ASSLLSRHTNTEAF
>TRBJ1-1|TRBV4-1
ASRPSSNTEAF
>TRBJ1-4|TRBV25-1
ASSVPRGLNEKLF
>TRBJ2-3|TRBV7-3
ASSPNPGSGQWNTQY
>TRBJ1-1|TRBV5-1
ASSSNALEAF
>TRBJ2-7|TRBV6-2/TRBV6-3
ASSYDDRYEQY
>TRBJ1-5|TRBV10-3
AISGGSGSNQPQH
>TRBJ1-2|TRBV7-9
ASSLDRKGYT
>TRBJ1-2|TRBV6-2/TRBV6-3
ASSIWRITYGYT
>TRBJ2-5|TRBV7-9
ASNPGGGETQY
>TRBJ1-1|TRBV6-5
ASSTGETEAF
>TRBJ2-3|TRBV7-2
ASSLTPSGALSPDTQY
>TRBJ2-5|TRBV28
ASTTPDQRETQY
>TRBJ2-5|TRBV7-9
ASSLGLELQETQY
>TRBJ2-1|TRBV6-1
ASSPLDGTGSLNEQF
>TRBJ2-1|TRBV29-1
SSHRGDEQF
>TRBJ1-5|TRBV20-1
SAGGKGNQPQH
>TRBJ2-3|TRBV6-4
ASSDSGGTGTDTQY
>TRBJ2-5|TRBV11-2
ASTMDRAIQETQY
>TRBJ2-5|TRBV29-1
SVGGLRETQY
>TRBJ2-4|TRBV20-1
SARDQRTSGGARTIQY
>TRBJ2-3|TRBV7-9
ASSFKLDTQY
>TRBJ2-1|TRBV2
ASKTGTSGGYNEQF
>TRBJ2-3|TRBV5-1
ASSFLRGTSGGSDTQY
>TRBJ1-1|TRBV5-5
ASSEAYRGPKMNTEAF
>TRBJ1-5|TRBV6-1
ASSEYRGNQPQH
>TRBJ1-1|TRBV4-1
ASSQEVAKNTEAF
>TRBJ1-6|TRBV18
ASSPLGTVGHNSPLH
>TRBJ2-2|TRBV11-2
ASLLWAANTGELF
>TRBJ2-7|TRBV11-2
ASSLYQPVGEQY
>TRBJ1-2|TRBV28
ASRTGQGYT
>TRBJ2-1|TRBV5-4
ASHGGGPGVDEQF
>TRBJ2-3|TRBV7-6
ASSTPRTGPNLTDTQY
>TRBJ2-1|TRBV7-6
ASSFEAENEQF
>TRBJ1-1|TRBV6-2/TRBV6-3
ASSYGGRGQLNTEAF
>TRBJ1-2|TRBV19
ASSTTDRAYGYT
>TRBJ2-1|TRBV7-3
ASSKGVHNEQF
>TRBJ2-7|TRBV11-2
ASSLGPYYEQY
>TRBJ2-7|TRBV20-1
SASRDRDYEQY
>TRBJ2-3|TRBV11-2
ASSADRTSTDTQY
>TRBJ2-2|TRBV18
ASSPDRGEPGSGELF
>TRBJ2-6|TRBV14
ASSQERTGSGANVLT
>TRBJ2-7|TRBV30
AWTTGVSYEQY
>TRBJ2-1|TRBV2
ASSDVMIDEQF
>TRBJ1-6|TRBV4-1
ASSQDVGQGATPLH
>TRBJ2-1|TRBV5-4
ASSPDGGQSDEQF
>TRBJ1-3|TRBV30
ALDLGAGTIY
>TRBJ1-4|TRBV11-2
ASSTRGLSNEKLF
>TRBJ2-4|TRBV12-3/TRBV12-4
ASTAGAKNIQY
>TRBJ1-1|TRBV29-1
SVGGEVRAF
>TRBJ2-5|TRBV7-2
ASSLGHPGQETQY
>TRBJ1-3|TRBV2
AWRDRTGDAGNTIY
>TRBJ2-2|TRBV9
ASSEAVSGTGELF